The source of this TCR beta chain is a study of cytomegalovirus exposure and HLA in healthy donors (dated by TCRdb to 2017 to 2019). Describing the broader study: An earlier analysis of roughly 610 of the donors reported approximately 300 Gb of sequence data and 117 million unique TCR beta sequences obtained from roughly 180 million T cells. Around 320 gigabases of sequencing data and approximately 85 million unique TCR sequences were included in an early release covering about 600 HLA-typed donors. Of the approximately 400 genotyped donors, roughly 85% fell in the genetic ancestry cluster associated with self-reported Caucasian donors. The study aimed to test whether signatures of past pathogen exposure could be identified by cataloging public T cell receptors. The study profiled the T cell repertoires of 500 to 800 subjects by immunosequencing and related them to cytomegalovirus serostatus. Besides the first cohort of hundreds of subjects, a separate validation cohort made up of around 120 different subjects was used. To predict cytomegalovirus infection status, the study combined high-throughput TCR immunosequencing, statistical association of individual TCRs with disease status, and machine learning. To study patterns of TCR occurrence, a later analysis re-analyzed previously published TCR beta repertoires from more than 550 donors and added high-resolution HLA genotyping. In the later analysis, no new phenotypic data were used to find candidate immune exposures; instead, reliance was placed on TCR beta sequences and their occurrence across donors. An earlier analysis of 500 to 650 of the donors applied high-throughput TCR beta sequencing to assess whether each TCR beta V gene segment acted as functional or pseudogenic. Alongside the repertoire data, information on donor age, sex, ethnicity and CMV serostatus was compiled. A later genetic analysis took genome-wide SNP genotypes for about 65% of the roughly 670 donors and used that subset as a discovery cohort. All discovery cohort repertoires had been generated using a single sequencing platform. Both class I and class II loci were covered by HLA typing, at four-digit resolution. Typing coverage differed by locus: A, B, C, DRB1 and DQB1 were typed in about 629-630 donors, DQA1 in 522, DPA1 in around 610, and DPB1 in 450 to 490. Roughly 5 DR-DQ haplotypes were handled as single units for association and clustering because linkage in the cohort was strong. Among a few hundred genotyped donors of the cohort, an average of approximately 250,000 unique TCR beta nucleotide sequences were sequenced per donor, about a sixth of them non-productive.

On the study overall, not on this receptor specifically: A further reported finding was that TCR beta sequences accurately predicted the HLA-A and HLA-B alleles for most subjects in the first cohort. Sequencing depth was assumed to be roughly uniform across donors in the presence/absence analyses, though that assumption may not hold. Some IMGT-functional V segments, including TRBV6-2 and TRBV6-3, could not be told apart with the 87-base-pair reads, so those segments were excluded. In a later analysis, most CMV-associated TCR beta chains were found to appear HLA-restricted, with HLA associations seemingly driven largely by CMV exposure. In a later analysis, several top co-occurrence clusters were reported to appear linked to parvovirus B19, influenza, CMV and Epstein-Barr virus. Because counts were too low, seventeen rarely observed V segments, including chromosome 9 orphons, were excluded from the earlier analysis of roughly 580 of the donors. Compared with the 666-donor mean, donors in an Asian-associated ancestry cluster had fewer N-insertions in productive TCRs, according to a later genetic analysis. A few of the identified cytomegalovirus-associated TCR beta chains were confirmed in vitro to be specific for cytomegalovirus antigens. Because HLA typing was unavailable for some donors at each locus, only the typed subset was used in association tests. The classifier was reported to diagnose cytomegalovirus status with high specificity and sensitivity in both the original cohort and the validation cohort. According to the authors, the approach could potentially be generalized to other disease states and immunological phenotypes. A later analysis found that TCR association rates varied across HLA loci, with DRB1 alleles showing the most associated TCRs and HLA-C alleles the fewest. Most TCR sequences were seen in very few donors, while some public TCRs were found in many individuals. A later analysis associated roughly 17,000 TCR beta sequences with specific HLA alleles at a false discovery rate of 0.05. Broadly in line with IMGT annotations, most TCR beta V segments showed up in productive rearrangements about 90% or about 30% of the time in an earlier analysis of around 550 of the donors. Compared with equally common non-associated chains, HLA-associated TCR beta chains in a later analysis were more clonally expanded and had lower generation probabilities. CMV serostatus was the only immune exposure information available for the cohort. Linkage disequilibrium might explain the correlated functional status among segregating V segments, but an unknown experimental factor could not be excluded. Assigning TCR associations to individual alleles was difficult when HLA alleles, especially DR and DQ, strongly co-occurred. The sequencing pipeline was judged likely to have produced a cluster of highly shared sequence variants as a technical artifact. In a later genetic analysis, a missense DCLRE1C variant was associated with V-gene and J-gene trimming of TCR beta chains, and the association was replicated in an independent cohort. In the study, about 150 TCR beta chains were listed as associated with cytomegalovirus. Only TCR beta chains were sequenced in this cohort, and the absence of alpha or paired-chain data limited detectable features.

The germline V gene provides CDR1 MNHEY and CDR2 SVGAGI. V was cut back by 2 bases and J by 4 bases, leaving a gap of 9 bases between them. From its cysteine to its phenylalanine, the CDR3 spans 15 amino acids. Only CDR3 DNA is held: 45 bases, read in frame from base 1. The cohort consisted of 650 to 850 healthy bone marrow donors. All cohort members were sampled while nominally healthy, although unrecorded immune exposures were likely present. The donor was CMV seronegative and belonged to the group of roughly 330 seronegative cohort members. A peripheral blood sample was collected from each donor, and TCR beta sequencing was performed on peripheral blood mononuclear cells. The Qiagen DNeasy Blood Extraction Kit was used to extract genomic DNA from the blood cell samples. Notes on this clone: Its antigen is unknown. Nothing much larger sits one base from this clone, and base qualities are not available.

The library was produced with the immunoSEQ multiplex PCR assay. The multiplex PCR relied on a mix of 60 forward primers for TCR Vbeta segments and 13 reverse primers for TCR Jbeta segments. Amplification of the CDR3 region of rearranged TCR beta genes was performed with a multiplex PCR assay on genomic DNA. The amplified TCR beta libraries were sequenced on the Illumina HiSeq System as 87-base-pair reads. The paper's processing steps were these. A later analysis tallied roughly 76 million unique TCR beta chains across the 660 or so repertoires, and about 10 million of those chains were shared by two or more donors. Raw reads were error-corrected and collapsed into unique sequences with a nearest-neighbor algorithm that merged closely related sequences to remove PCR and sequencing errors. V, D and J gene segments were assigned by aligning CDR3 sequences to IMGT reference sequences. For a sequence to be retained, a match of at least six nucleotides was required to both a V gene segment and a J gene segment. A rearrangement counted as productive if the CDR3 had no stop codons and remained in frame with V and J, and every other rearrangement counted as non-productive. CDR3 was defined by IMGT convention, running from the second conserved V-encoded cysteine to the conserved J-encoded phenylalanine. The earlier analysis of a few hundred of the donors excluded sequences that lacked an unambiguous match to a single V gene segment. An earlier analysis of a few hundred of the donors called V segments functional above 56.7% productive rearrangements and segregating when the between-donor standard deviation exceeded 5%. To diagnose cytomegalovirus status from the catalog of TCR beta chain sequences, a statistical classification framework was built. A later analysis assigned V and J genes by comparing TCR nucleotide sequences with IMGT/GENE-DB human TR gene sequences. Using the TCRdist pipeline, a later analysis assigned CDR3 sequences along with most-parsimonious VDJ recombination scenarios. A later analysis defined each TCR beta chain by its CDR3 amino acid sequence plus V-gene family, and excluded reads lacking a unique V-gene family. As a way to deal with suspected cross-contamination and a sequencing artifact, a later analysis dropped 450 to 600 nucleotide sequences that were highly shared and had low generation probability. In a later analysis, a clonal expansion index for each public chain was calculated from normalized within-repertoire ranks of inferred template counts. In a later analysis, generation probabilities were computed with a VDJ recombination model fitted to out-of-frame rearrangements, and the resulting probabilities were checked against IGoR. In a later analysis, TCR-TCR, TCR-HLA and TCR-CMV co-occurrence was scored with hypergeometric tests, and a repertoire-size bias correction was applied to TCR pairs. False discovery rates were estimated in a later analysis by permuting HLA or CMV assignments 20 times. In a later analysis, co-occurring TCRs were grouped using DBSCAN, with TCRdist sequence similarity added in when clustering inside HLA-allele-positive subsets. Repertoires with fewer than 30,000 or more than 120,000 public chains were left out of co-occurrence clustering, as were about five repertoires with anomalous nucleotide sharing. TCRdb obtained this table from immuneACCESS and retained in-frame rearrangements with V and J assigned. These tables miss some clones; where compared with another copy, unresolved V genes account for less than half of the shortfall, and the remainder is unexplained. V and J calls and clone size are given by that table; D and trimming were obtained from the DNA. The sample table shows 180,000 or so clones, and just under 80% are seen once. The top ten clonotypes cover 1.5% to 2% of the sample.

The sequence was obtained from a woman aged 30 to 39 in good health and CMV-seronegative. Sequencing used PBMCs. Recombination connected TRBV6-5 to TRBJ2-6, with TRBD1 as a weak D call on 5 bases. The DNA sequence is TGTGCCAGCAGTTACGACAGTTCCGGGGCCAACGTCCTGACTTTC. This codes for CASSYDSSGANVLTF.